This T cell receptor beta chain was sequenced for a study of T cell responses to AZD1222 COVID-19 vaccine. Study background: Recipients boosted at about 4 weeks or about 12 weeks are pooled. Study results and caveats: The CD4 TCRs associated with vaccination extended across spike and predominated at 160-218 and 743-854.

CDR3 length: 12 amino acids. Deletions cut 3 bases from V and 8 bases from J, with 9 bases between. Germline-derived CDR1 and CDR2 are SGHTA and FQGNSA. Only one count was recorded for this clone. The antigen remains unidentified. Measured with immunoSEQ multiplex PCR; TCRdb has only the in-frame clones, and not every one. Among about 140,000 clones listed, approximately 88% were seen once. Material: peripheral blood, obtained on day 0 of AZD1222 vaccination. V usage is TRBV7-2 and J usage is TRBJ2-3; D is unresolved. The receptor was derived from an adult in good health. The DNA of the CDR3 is TGTGCCAGCAGCTTCCCCTCTGGTACGCAGTATTTT. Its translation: CASSFPSGTQYF.